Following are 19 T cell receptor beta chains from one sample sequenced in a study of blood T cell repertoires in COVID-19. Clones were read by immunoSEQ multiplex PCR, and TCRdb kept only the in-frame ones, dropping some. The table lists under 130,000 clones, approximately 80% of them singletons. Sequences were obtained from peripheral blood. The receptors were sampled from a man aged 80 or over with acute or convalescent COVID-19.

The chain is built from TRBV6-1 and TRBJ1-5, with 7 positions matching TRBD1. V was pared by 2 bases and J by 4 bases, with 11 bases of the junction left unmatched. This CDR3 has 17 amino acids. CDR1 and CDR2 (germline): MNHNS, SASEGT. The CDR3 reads CASSELKGGSRNQPQHF. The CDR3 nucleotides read TGTGCCAGCAGTGAACTTAAAGGGGGCAGTAGGAATCAGCCCCAGCATTTT.

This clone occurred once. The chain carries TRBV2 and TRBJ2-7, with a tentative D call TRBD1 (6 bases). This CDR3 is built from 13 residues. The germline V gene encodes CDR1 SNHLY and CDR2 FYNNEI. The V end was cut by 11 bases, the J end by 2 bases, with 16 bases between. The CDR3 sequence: CAGRQDSPYEQYF. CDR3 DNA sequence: TGTGCCGGAAGACAGGACTCCCCCTACGAGCAGTACTTC.

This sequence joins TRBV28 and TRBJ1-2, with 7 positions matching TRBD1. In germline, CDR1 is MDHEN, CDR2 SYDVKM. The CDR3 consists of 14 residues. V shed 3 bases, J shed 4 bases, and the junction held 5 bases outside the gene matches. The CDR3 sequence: CASSFFQGGYGYTF. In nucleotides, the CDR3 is TGTGCCAGCAGTTTCTTCCAGGGGGGCTATGGCTACACCTTC.

The CDR3 DNA reads as TGTGCCAGCAGTCGACCGGGACTAGCGGGAAATGAGCAGTTCTTC. Protein: CASSRPGLAGNEQFF. The chain couples TRBV6-5 to TRBJ2-1; 13 nucleotides agree with TRBD2. V dropped 5 bases and J dropped 7; count of bases not matched to a gene: 5. The length of the CDR3 is 15 residues. Germline CDR1 is MNHEY and CDR2 is SVGAGI.

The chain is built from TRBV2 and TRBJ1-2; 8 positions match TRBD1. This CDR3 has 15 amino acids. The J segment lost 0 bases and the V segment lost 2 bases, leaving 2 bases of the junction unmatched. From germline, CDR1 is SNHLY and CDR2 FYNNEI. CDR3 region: CASSEQGAANYGYTF. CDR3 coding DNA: TGTGCCAGCAGTGAACAGGGGGCTGCTAACTATGGCTACACCTTC.

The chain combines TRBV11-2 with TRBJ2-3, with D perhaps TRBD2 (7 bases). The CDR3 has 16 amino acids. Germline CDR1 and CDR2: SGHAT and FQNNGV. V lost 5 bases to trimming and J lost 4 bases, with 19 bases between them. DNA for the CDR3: TGTGCCAGCAGCGTAAGGGGGGGGAGTGCGGCAGATACGCAGTATTTT. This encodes CASSVRGGSAADTQYF.

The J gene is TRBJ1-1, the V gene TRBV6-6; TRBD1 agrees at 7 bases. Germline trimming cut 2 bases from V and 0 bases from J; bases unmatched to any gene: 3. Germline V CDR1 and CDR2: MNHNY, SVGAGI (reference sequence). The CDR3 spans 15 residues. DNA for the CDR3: TGTGCCAGCAGTTACCCGACAGGGTTGAACACTGAAGCTTTCTTT. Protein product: CASSYPTGLNTEAFF.

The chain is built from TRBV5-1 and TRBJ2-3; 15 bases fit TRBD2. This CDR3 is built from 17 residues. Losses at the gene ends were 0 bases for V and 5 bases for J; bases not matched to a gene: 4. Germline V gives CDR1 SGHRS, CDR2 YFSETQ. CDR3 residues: CASSLGTSGRARDTQYF. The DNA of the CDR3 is TGCGCCAGCAGCTTGGGGACTAGCGGGAGGGCCAGAGATACGCAGTATTTT.

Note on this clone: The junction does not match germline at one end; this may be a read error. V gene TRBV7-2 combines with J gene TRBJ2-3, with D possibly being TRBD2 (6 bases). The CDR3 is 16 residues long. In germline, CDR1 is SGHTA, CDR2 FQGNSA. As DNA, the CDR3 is TGTGCCAGCAGCTTATATTTTCGGGAGAAATCAGATACGCAATATTTT. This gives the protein CASSLYFREKSDTQYF.

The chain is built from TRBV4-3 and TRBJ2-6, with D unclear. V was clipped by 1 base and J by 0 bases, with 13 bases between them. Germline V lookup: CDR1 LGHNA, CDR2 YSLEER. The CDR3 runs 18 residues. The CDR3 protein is CASSQGIGAPSGANVLTF. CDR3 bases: TGCGCCAGCAGCCAAGGGATAGGAGCACCCTCTGGGGCCAACGTCCTGACTTTC.

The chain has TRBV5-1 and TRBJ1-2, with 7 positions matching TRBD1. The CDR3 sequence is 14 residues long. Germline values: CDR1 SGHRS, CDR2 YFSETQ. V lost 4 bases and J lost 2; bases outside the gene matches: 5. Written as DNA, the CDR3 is TGCGCCAGCAGCAACCGGACAGGAAACTATGGCTACACCTTC. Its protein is CASSNRTGNYGYTF.

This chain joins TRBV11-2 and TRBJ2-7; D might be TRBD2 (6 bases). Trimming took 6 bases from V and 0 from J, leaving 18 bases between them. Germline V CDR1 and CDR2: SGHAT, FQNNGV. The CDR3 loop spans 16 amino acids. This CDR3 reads CASRSGWRGNSYEQYF. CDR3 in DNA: TGTGCCAGCAGATCAGGCTGGCGGGGAAACTCCTACGAGCAGTACTTC.

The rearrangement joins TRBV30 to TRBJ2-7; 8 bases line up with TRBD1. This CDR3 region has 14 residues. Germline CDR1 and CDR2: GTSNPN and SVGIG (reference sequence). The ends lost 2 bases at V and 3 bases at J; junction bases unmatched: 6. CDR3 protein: CAWSRQGPFYEQYF. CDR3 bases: TGTGCCTGGAGTAGACAGGGGCCCTTCTACGAGCAGTACTTC.

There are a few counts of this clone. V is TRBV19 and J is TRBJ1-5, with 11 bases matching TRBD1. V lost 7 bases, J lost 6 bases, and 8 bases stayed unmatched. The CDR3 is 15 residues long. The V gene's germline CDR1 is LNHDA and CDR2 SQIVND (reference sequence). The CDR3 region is CASTWGTGGVQPQHF. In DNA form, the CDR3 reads TGTGCCAGTACCTGGGGGACAGGGGGGGTTCAGCCCCAGCATTTT.

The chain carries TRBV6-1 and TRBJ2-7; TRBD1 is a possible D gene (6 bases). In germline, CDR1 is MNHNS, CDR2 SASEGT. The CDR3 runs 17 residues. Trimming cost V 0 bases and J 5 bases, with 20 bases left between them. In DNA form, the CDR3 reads TGTGCCAGCAGTGAAGCGCTTCTTGGAACAGGGAAGAACGAGCAGTACTTC. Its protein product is CASSEALLGTGKNEQYF.

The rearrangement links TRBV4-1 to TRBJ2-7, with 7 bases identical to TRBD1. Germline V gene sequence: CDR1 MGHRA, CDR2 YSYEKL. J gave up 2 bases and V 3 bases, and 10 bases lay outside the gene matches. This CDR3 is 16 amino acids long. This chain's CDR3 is CASSHDRDSRTYEQYF. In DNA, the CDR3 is TGCGCCAGCAGCCATGACAGGGACAGTAGGACCTACGAGCAGTACTTC.

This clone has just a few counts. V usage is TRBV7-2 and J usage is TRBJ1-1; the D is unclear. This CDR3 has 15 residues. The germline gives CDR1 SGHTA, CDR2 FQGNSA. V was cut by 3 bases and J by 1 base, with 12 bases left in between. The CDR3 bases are TGTGCCAGCAGCTTGCTTTCAGGTGGGAACACTGAAGCTTTCTTT. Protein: CASSLLSGGNTEAFF.

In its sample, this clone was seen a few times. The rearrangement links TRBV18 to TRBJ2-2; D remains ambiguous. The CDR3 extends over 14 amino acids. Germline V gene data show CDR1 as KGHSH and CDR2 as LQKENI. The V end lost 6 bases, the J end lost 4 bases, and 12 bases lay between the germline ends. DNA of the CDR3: TGTGCCAGCTCCTCTGCCGTCGGCACCGGGGAGCTGTTTTTT. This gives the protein CASSSAVGTGELFF.

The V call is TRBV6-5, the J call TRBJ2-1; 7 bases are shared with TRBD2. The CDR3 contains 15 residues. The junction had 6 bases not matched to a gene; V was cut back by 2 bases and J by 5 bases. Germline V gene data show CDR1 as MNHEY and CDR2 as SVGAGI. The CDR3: CASSYRWTRDNEQFF. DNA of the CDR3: TGTGCCAGCAGTTACCGGTGGACTAGGGACAATGAGCAGTTCTTC.